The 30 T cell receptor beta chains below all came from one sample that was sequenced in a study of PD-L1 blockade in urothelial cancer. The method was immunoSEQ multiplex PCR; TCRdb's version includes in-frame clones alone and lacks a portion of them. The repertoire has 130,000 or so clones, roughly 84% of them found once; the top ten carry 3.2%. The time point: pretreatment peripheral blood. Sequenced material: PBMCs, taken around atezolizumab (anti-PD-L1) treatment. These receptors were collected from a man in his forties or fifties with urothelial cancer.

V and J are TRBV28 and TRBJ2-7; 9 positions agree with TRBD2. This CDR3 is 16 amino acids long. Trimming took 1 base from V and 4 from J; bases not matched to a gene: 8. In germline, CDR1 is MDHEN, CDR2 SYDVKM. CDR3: CASSLYLAGGPYEQYF. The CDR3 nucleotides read TGTGCCAGCAGTTTATATCTGGCGGGAGGGCCGTACGAGCAGTACTTC.

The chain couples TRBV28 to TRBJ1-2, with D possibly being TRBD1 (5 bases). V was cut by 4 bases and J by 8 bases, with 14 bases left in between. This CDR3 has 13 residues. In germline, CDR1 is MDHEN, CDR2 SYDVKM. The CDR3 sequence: CASSSSGVQGYTF. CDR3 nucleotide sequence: TGTGCCAGCAGTTCGTCGGGGGTTCAAGGCTACACCTTC.

The CDR3 reads CASSQLGHRGGDGYTF. In DNA, the CDR3 is TGTGCCAGCAGCCAACTAGGCCACCGGGGGGGCGATGGCTACACCTTC. This sequence joins TRBV4-2 and TRBJ1-2; D may be TRBD1 (6 bases). Germline CDR1 and CDR2: LGHNA and YNFKEQ. Trimming cost V 2 bases and J 6 bases, with 19 bases left between them. This CDR3 has 16 amino acids.

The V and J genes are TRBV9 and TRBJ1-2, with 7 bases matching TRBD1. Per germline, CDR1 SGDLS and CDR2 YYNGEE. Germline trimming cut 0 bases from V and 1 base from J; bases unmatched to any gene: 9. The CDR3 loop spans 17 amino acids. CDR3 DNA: TGTGCCAGCAGCGTAGTCGCGGGGACAGAAATTAACTATGGCTACACCTTC. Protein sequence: CASSVVAGTEINYGYTF. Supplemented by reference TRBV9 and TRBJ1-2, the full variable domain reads DSGVTQTPKHLITATGQRVTLRCSPRSGDLSVYWYQQSLDQGLQFLIQYYNGEERAKGNILERFSAQQFPDLHSELNLSSLELGDSALYFCASSVVAGTEINYGYTFGSGTRLTVV.

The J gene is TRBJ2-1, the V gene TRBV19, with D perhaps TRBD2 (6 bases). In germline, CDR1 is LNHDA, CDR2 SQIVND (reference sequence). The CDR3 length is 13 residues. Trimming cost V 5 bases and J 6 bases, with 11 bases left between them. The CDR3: CASSRSGGNEQFF. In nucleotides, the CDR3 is TGTGCCAGTAGTCGGTCCGGGGGCAATGAGCAGTTCTTC.

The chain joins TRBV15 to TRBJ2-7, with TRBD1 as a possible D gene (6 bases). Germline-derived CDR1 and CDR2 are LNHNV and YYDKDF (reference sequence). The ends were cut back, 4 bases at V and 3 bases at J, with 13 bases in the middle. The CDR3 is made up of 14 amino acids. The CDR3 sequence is CATSKQGILYEQYF. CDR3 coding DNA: TGTGCCACCAGCAAACAGGGTATTCTCTACGAGCAGTACTTC.

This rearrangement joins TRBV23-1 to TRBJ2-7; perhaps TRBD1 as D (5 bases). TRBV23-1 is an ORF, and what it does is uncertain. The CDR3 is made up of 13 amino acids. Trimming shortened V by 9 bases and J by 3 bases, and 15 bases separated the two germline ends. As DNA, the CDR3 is TGCGCCAGGTTAAAGACAGACCTCTACGAGCAGTACTTC. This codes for CARLKTDLYEQYF.

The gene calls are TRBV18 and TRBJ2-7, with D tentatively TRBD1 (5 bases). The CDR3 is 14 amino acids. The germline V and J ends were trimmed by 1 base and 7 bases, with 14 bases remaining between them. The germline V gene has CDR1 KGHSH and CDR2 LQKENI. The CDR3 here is CASSPQERGGEQYF. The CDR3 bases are TGTGCCAGCTCACCACAGGAAAGGGGTGGAGAGCAGTACTTC.

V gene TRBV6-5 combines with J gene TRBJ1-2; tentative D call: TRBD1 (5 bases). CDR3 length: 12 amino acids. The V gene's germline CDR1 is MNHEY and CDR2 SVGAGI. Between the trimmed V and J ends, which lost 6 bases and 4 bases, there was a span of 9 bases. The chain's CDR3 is CASRDSLYGYTF. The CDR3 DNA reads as TGTGCCAGCAGAGACAGCCTCTATGGCTACACCTTC.

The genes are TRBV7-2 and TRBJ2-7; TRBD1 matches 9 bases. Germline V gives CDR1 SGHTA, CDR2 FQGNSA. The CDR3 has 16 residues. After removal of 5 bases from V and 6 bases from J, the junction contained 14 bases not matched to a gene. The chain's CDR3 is CASSQVGGQGIGEQYF. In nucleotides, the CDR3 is TGTGCCAGCAGCCAAGTGGGGGGACAGGGAATCGGCGAGCAGTACTTC.

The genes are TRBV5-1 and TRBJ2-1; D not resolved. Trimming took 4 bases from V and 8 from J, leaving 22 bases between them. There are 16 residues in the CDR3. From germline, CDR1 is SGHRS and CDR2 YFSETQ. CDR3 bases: TGCGCCAGCAGCCCTAATCCCCACGCTAGATACGATGAGCAGTTCTTC. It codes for CASSPNPHARYDEQFF.

The CDR3 loop reads CASSMGTENTEAFF. CDR3 nucleotide sequence: TGTGCCAGTAGTATGGGGACAGAGAACACTGAAGCTTTCTTT. This chain connects TRBV19 to TRBJ1-1, with 7 positions matching TRBD1. This CDR3 has 14 amino acids. V shed 3 bases, J shed 1 base, and the junction held 2 bases outside the gene matches. The germline V gene has CDR1 LNHDA and CDR2 SQIVND (reference sequence).

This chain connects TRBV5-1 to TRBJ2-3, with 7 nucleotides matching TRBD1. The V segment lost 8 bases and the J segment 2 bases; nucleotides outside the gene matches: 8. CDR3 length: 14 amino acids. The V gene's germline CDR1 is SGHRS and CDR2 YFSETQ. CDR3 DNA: TGCGCCAGTACACTGGGACAGTACACAGATACGCAGTATTTT. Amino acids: CASTLGQYTDTQYF.

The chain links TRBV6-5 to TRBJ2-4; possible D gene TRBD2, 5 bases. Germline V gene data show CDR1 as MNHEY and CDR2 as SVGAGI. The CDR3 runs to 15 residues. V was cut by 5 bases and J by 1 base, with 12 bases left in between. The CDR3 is CASSPDFTAKNIQYF. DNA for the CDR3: TGTGCCAGCAGTCCGGACTTCACGGCCAAAAACATTCAGTACTTC.

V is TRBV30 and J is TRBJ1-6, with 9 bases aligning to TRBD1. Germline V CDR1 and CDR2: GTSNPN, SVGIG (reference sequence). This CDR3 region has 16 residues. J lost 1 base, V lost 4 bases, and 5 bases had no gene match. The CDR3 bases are TGTGCCTGGAAAACAGGGGGCCGGTCCTATAATTCACCCCTCCACTTT. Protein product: CAWKTGGRSYNSPLHF.

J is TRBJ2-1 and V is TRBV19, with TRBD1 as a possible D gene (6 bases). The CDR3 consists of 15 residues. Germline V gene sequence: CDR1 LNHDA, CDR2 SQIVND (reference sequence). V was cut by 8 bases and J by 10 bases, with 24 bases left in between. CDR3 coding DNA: TGTGCCAGTGGACAGCTAGGACCGATATATGGCGAGCAGTTCTTC. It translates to CASGQLGPIYGEQFF.

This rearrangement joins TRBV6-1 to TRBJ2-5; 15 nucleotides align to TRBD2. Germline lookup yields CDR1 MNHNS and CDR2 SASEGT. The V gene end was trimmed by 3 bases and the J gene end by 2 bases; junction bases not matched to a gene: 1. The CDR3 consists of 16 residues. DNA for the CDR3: TGTGCCAGCAGTGAGGGACTAGCGGGAGGACAAGAGACCCAGTACTTC. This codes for CASSEGLAGGQETQYF.

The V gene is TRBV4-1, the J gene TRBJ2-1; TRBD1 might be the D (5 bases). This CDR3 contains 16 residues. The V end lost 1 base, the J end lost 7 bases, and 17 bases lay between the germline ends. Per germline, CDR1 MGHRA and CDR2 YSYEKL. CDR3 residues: CASSQVGRALSNEQFF. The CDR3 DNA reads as TGCGCCAGCAGCCAAGTAGGCAGGGCCTTGAGTAATGAGCAGTTCTTC.

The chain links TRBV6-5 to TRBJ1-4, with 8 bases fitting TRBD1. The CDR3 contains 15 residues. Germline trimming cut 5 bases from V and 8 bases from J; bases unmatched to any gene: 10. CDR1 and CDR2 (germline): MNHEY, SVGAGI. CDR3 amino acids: CASSGTGTGGEKLFF. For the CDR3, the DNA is TGTGCCAGCAGTGGAACGGGGACAGGTGGGGAAAAACTGTTTTTT.

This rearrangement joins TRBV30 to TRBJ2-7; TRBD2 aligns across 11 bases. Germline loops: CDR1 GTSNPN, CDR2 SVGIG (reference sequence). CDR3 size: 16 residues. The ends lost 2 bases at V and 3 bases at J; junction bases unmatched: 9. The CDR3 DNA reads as TGTGCCTGGAGTTGGACCGGGACTAGCGGTCTCTACGAGCAGTACTTC. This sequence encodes CAWSWTGTSGLYEQYF.

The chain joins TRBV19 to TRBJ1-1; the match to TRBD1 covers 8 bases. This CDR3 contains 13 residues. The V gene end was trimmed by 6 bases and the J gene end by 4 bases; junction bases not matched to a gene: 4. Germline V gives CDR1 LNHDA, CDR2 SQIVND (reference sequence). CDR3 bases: TGTGCCAGTAGCGGACAGGGAGGCACTGAAGCTTTCTTT. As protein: CASSGQGGTEAFF.

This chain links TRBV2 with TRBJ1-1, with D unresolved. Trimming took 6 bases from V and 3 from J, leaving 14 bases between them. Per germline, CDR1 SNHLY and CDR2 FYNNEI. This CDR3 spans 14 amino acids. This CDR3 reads CASRTSGGDTEAFF. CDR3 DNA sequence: TGTGCCAGCAGGACTAGTGGTGGGGACACTGAAGCTTTCTTT.

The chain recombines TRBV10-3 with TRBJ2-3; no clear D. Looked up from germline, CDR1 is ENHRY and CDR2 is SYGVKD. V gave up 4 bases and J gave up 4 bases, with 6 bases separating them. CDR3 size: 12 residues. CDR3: CAISGAADTQYF. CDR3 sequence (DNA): TGTGCCATCAGTGGGGCAGCAGATACGCAGTATTTT.

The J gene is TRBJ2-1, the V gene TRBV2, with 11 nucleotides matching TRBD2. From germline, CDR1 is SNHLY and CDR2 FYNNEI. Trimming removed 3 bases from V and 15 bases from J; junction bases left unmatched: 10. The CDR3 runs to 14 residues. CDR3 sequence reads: CASSDNASGRKGFF. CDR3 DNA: TGTGCCAGCAGTGACAATGCTAGCGGGAGGAAGGGGTTCTTC.

CDR3 in amino acids: CASSFTENYGYTF. CDR3 DNA: TGCGCCAGCAGCTTCACAGAAAATTATGGCTACACCTTC. V is TRBV5-1 and J is TRBJ1-2, with D unclear. This CDR3 is built from 13 residues. V gave up 2 bases and J gave up 5 bases, with 10 bases separating them. The germline V gene encodes CDR1 SGHRS and CDR2 YFSETQ.

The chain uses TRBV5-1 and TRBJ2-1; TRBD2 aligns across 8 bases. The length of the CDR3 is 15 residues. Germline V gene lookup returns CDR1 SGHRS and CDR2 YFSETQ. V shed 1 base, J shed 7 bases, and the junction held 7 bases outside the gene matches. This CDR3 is CASSLRGLDVNEQFF. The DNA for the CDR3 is TGCGCCAGCAGCTTGAGGGGACTAGATGTAAATGAGCAGTTCTTC.

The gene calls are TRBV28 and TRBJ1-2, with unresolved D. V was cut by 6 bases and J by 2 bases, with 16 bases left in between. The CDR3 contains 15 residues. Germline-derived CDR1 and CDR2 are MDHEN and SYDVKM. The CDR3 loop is CASSNPPTKNYGYTF. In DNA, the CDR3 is TGTGCCAGCAGCAATCCCCCGACAAAAAACTATGGCTACACCTTC.

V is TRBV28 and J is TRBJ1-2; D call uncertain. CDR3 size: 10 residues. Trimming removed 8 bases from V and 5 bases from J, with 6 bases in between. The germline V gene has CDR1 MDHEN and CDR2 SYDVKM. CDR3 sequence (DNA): TGTGCCAGCCGTTCGTATGGCTACACCTTC. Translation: CASRSYGYTF.

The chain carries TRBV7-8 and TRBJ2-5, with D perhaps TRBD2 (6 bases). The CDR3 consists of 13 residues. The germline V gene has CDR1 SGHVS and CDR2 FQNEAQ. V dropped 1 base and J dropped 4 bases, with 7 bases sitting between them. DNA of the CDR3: TGTGCCAGCAGCTTAGACGGGAGAGAGACCCAGTACTTC. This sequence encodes CASSLDGRETQYF.

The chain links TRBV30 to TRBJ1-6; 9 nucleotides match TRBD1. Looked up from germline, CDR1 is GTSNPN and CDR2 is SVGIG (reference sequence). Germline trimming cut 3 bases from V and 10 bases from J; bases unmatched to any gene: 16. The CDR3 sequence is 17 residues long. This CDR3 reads CAWSVEGQGRGGSPLHF. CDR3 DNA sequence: TGTGCCTGGAGCGTCGAGGGACAGGGACGCGGTGGATCACCCCTCCACTTT.